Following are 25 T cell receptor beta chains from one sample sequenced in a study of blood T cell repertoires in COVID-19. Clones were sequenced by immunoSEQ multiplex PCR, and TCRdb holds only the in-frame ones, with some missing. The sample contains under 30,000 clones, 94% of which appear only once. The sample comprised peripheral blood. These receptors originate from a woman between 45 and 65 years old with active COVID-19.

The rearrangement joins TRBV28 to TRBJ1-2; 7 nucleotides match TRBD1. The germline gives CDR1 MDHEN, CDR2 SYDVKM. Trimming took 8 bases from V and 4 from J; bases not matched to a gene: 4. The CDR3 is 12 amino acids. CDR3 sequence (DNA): TGTGCCAGCGCGGCAGGGGGCTATGGCTACACCTTC. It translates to CASAAGGYGYTF.

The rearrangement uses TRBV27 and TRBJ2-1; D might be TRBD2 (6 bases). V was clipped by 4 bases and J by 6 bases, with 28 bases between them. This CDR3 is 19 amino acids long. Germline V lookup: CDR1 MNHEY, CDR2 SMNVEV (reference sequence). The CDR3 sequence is CASSSLVGRGLLGGNEQFF. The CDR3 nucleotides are TGTGCCAGCAGTTCCCTCGTAGGGCGAGGTTTGTTGGGGGGCAATGAGCAGTTCTTC.

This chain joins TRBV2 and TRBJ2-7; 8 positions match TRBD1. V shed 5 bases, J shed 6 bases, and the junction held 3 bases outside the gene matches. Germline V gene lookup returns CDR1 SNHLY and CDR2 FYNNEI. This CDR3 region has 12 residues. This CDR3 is CASSLTGAEQYV. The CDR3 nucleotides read TGTGCCAGCAGTTTGACAGGGGCCGAGCAGTACGTC.

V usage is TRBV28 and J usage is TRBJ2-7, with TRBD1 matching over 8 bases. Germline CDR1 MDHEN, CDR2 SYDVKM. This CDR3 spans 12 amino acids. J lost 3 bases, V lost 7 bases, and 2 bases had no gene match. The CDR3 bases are TGTGCCAGCACGGGACAGGACTACGAGCAGTACTTC. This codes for CASTGQDYEQYF.

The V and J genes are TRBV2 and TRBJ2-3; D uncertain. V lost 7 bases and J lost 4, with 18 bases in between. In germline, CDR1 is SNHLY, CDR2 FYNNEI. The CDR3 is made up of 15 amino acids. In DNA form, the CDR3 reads TGTGCCAGCAAAGACGACCACAGTCATTCAGATACGCAGTATTTT. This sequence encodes CASKDDHSHSDTQYF. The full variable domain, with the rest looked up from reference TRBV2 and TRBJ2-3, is EPEVTQTPSHQVTQMGQEVILRCVPISNHLYFYWYRQILGQKVEFLVSFYNNEISEKSEIFDDQFSVERPDGSNFTLKIRSTKLEDSAMYFCASKDDHSHSDTQYFGPGTRLTVL.

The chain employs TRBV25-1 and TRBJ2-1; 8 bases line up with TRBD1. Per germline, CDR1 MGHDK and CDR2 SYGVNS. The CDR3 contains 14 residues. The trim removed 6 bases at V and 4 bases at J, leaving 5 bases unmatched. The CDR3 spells CASRDRAMYNEQFF. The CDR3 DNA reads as TGTGCCAGCAGGGACAGGGCGATGTACAATGAGCAGTTCTTC.

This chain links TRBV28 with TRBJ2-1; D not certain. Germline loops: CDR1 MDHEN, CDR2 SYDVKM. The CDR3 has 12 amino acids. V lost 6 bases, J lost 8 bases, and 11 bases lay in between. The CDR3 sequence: CASSQLLDEQFF. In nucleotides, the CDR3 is TGTGCCAGCAGCCAGTTGCTCGATGAGCAGTTCTTC.

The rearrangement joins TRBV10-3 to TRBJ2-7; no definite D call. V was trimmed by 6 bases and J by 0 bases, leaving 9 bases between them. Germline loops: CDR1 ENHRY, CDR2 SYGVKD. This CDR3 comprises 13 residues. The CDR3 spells CAIRPTDSYEQYV. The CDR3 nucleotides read TGTGCCATCAGGCCGACTGACTCCTACGAGCAGTACGTC.

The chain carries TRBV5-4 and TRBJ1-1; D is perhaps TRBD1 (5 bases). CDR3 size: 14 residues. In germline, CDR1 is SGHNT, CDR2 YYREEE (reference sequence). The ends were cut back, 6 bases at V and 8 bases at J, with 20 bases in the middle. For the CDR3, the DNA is TGTGCCAGCACCCCGAGCCAACTGCCAGGGGAAGCTTTCTTT. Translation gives CASTPSQLPGEAFF.

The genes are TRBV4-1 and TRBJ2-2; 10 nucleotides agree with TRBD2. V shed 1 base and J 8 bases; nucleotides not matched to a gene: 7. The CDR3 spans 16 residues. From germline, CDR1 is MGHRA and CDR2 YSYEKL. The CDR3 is CASSQVLAGWGGELFF. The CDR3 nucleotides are TGCGCCAGCAGCCAAGTACTAGCGGGATGGGGTGGGGAGCTGTTTTTT.

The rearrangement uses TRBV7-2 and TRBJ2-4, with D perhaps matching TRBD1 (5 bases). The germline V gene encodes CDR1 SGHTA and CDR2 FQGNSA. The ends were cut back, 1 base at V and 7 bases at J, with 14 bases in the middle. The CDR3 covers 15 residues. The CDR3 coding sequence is TGTGCCAGCAGCTTAGGGGTCATGACAGAGAACATTCAGTACTTC. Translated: CASSLGVMTENIQYF.

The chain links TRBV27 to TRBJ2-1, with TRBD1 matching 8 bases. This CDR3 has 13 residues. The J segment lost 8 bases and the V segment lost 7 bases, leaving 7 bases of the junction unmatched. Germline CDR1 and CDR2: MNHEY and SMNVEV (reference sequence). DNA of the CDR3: TGTGCCAGCAAGACAGGGGTTCGCGATGAGCAGTTCTTC. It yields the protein CASKTGVRDEQFF.

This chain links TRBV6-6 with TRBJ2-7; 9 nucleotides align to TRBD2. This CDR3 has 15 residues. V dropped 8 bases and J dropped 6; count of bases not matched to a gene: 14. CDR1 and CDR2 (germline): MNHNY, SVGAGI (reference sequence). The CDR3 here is CASSSVGLARGEQYF. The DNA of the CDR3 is TGTGCCAGCTCTAGTGTGGGACTAGCCCGGGGCGAGCAGTACTTC.

CDR3 sequence: CSGLGNTGELFF. Written as DNA, the CDR3 is TGCAGCGGGCTAGGCAACACCGGGGAGCTGTTTTTT. The chain has TRBV29-1 and TRBJ2-2, with no clear D. Germline V gives CDR1 SQVTM, CDR2 ANQGSEA. Trimming removed 7 bases from V and 2 bases from J, with 8 bases in between. This CDR3 is 12 amino acids long.

The CDR3 sequence: CASNGGGYQPQHF. Here the CDR3 DNA reads TGTGCCAGCAACGGGGGTGGGTATCAGCCCCAGCATTTT. The J gene is TRBJ1-5, the V gene TRBV2; weak D call: TRBD1 (5 bases). Germline V gene lookup returns CDR1 SNHLY and CDR2 FYNNEI. V was pared by 7 bases and J by 5 bases, with 12 bases between. The CDR3 has 13 amino acids.

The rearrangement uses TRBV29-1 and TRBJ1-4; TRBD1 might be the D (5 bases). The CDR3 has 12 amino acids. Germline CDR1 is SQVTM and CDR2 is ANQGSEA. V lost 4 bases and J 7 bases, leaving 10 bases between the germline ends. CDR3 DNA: TGCAGCGTTGGGGCCCAGGGTGAAAAACTGTTTTTT. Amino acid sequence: CSVGAQGEKLFF.

The CDR3 spells CATSGEGGTDTQYF. Here the CDR3 DNA reads TGTGCCACCAGTGGAGAGGGGGGCACAGATACGCAGTATTTT. This chain uses TRBV24-1 with TRBJ2-3, with D possibly being TRBD1 (6 bases). Trimming stripped 5 bases from V and 1 base from J, with 9 bases between. Germline CDR1 reads KGHDR; CDR2 reads SFDVKD. The CDR3 is 14 residues long.

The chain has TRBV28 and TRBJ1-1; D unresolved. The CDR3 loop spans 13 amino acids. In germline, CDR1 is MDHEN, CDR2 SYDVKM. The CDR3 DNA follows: TGTGGGGTGGGAGGGCAGCTAAGTTTGCAGGCTTTCTTT. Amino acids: CGVGGQLSLQAFF.

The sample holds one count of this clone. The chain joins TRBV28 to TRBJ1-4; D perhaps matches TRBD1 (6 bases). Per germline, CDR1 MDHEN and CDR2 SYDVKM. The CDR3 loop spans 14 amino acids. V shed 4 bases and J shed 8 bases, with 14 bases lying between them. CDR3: CASSSHRVTEKLFF. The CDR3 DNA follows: TGTGCCAGCAGTTCACACAGGGTAACGGAAAAACTGTTTTTT.

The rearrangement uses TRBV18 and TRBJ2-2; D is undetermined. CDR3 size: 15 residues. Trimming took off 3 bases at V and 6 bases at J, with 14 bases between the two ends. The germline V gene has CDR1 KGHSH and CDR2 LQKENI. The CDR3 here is CASSPPYSVAGELFF. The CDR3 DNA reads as TGTGCCAGCTCACCTCCCTATTCGGTGGCCGGGGAGCTGTTTTTT.

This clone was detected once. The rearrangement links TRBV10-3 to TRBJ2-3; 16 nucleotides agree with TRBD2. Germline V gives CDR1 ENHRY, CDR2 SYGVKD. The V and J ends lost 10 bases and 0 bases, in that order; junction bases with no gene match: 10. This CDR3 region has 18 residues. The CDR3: CATLPPGLAGGSTDTQYF. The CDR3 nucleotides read TGTGCCACCCTCCCCCCGGGACTAGCGGGGGGGAGCACAGATACGCAGTATTTT.

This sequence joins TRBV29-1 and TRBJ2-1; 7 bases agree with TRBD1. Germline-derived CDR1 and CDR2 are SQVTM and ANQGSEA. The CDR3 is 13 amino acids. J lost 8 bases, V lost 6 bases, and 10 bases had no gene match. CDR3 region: CSVPHRGFDEQFF. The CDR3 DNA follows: TGCAGCGTCCCACACAGGGGCTTCGATGAGCAGTTCTTC.

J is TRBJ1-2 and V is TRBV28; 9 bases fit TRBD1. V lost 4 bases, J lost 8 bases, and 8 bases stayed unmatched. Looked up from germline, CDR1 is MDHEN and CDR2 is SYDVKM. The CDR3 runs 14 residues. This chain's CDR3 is CASSSQGQGYGYTF. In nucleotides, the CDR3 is TGTGCCAGCAGTTCCCAGGGACAGGGTTACGGCTACACCTTC.

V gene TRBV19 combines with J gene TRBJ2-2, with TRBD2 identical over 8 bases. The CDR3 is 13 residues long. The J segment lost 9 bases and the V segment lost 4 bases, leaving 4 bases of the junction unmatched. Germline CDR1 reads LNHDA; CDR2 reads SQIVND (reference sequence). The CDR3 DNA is TGTGCCAGTAGTAGCGGACTAGCCTGGGAGCTGTTTTTT. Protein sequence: CASSSGLAWELFF.

The CDR3 DNA sequence: TGTGCCAGCAGTCGCAGGGGCTATGGCTACACCTTC. Protein: CASSRRGYGYTF. The rearrangement uses TRBV28 and TRBJ1-2, with D possibly matching TRBD1 (6 bases). CDR3 size: 12 residues. V gave up 5 bases and J gave up 4 bases, with 8 bases separating them. Germline V CDR1 and CDR2: MDHEN, SYDVKM.